Following are 18 T cell receptor beta chains from one sample sequenced in a study of T cells after posttransplantation cyclophosphamide. Here immunoSEQ multiplex PCR was the method, and the copy in TCRdb shows in-frame clones only, minus some. In the table there are 8,000 to 10,000 clones, roughly 80% of which are singletons. A marrow graft followed busulfan-fludarabine conditioning, with cyclophosphamide on days +3 and +4. The material sequenced was PBMCs, taken 1,700 to 2,000 days after a stem cell transplant with posttransplant cyclophosphamide. Receptors were obtained from a female patient between 35 and 55 years old who received an allogeneic stem cell transplant from a related donor, was CMV-positive, and had no GVHD. Some T cells may possibly be graft donor cells.

The chain couples TRBV10-3 to TRBJ2-1; 12 bases agree with TRBD2. This CDR3 spans 16 amino acids. Germline assignment: CDR1 ENHRY and CDR2 SYGVKD. The V and J ends lost 0 bases and 7 bases, in that order; junction bases with no gene match: 4. The CDR3, as DNA: TGTGCCATCAGTGAGTCAGGACTAGCGGGGTGGAATGAGCAGTTCTTC. Translation gives CAISESGLAGWNEQFF.

The chain has TRBV7-9 and TRBJ1-6, with TRBD1 identical over 8 bases. J lost 9 bases, V lost 4 bases, and 5 bases had no gene match. The CDR3 has 14 amino acids. Germline CDR1 is SEHNR and CDR2 is FQNEAQ (reference sequence). The CDR3 coding sequence is TGTGCCAGCAGCTCCGGACAGGGAATTTCACCCCTCCACTTT. It yields the protein CASSSGQGISPLHF.

The chain employs TRBV27 and TRBJ1-2; 8 positions agree with TRBD1. The CDR3 covers 13 residues. Germline CDR1 is MNHEY and CDR2 is SMNVEV (reference sequence). The V segment lost 5 bases and the J segment 2 bases; nucleotides outside the gene matches: 1. CDR3 DNA sequence: TGTGCCAGCAGTCGGACAGGGAACTATGGCTACACCTTC. It encodes CASSRTGNYGYTF.

This chain connects TRBV6-1 to TRBJ1-1, with a tentative D call TRBD1 (6 bases). CDR3 size: 15 residues. V was trimmed by 2 bases and J by 4 bases, leaving 14 bases between them. Germline CDR1 MNHNS, CDR2 SASEGT. The CDR3 is CASSESAGVSTEAFF. CDR3 nucleotides: TGTGCCAGCAGTGAATCGGCAGGGGTCTCCACTGAAGCTTTCTTT.

This chain connects TRBV4-3 to TRBJ1-1, with D unresolved. CDR1 and CDR2 (germline): LGHNA, YSLEER. Trimming took 1 base from V and 4 from J, leaving 19 bases between them. CDR3 length: 17 amino acids. This CDR3 is CASSQGAGVRGVTEAFF. The CDR3 DNA is TGCGCCAGCAGCCAAGGGGCAGGAGTGCGGGGTGTCACTGAAGCTTTCTTT.

The chain employs TRBV15 and TRBJ2-3, with D maybe TRBD1 (6 bases). This CDR3 has 13 amino acids. Germline V gene lookup returns CDR1 LNHNV and CDR2 YYDKDF (reference sequence). V was clipped by 8 bases and J by 1 base, with 10 bases between them. The CDR3, as DNA: TGTGCCACCGTGAAGGGGGGCACAGATACGCAGTATTTT. Translated: CATVKGGTDTQYF.

The gene calls are TRBV19 and TRBJ2-2; D is possibly TRBD2 (5 bases). The CDR3 loop spans 14 amino acids. The germline CDR1 and CDR2 sequences are LNHDA and SQIVND (reference sequence). V lost 5 bases and J lost 7, with 14 bases in between. The CDR3 DNA reads TGTGCCAGTAGTCTCGGGGATGGTATCGGGGAGCTGTTTTTT. Translated, it gives CASSLGDGIGELFF.

Worth noting for this clone: A junction boundary mismatches the germline segment, possibly from a read error. This sequence joins TRBV11-2 and TRBJ2-7, with D possibly TRBD1 on 6 matching bases. The germline gives CDR1 SGHAT, CDR2 FQNNGV. The CDR3 is 13 amino acids. The CDR3 DNA follows: TGTGTCAGCAGCCCTGGGACACCATACGAACAGTACTTC. Protein product: CVSSPGTPYEQYF.

This clone was counted a single time. The chain is built from TRBV7-6 and TRBJ2-5; no firm D call. The V gene lost 3 bases and the J gene lost 3 bases, with 2 bases spanning the gap. The CDR3 runs to 11 residues. Per germline, CDR1 SGHVS and CDR2 FNYEAQ. The chain's CDR3 is CASSFKETQYF. As DNA, the CDR3 is TGTGCCAGCAGCTTTAAAGAGACCCAGTACTTC.

This chain connects TRBV6-5 to TRBJ1-5; no firm D call. The CDR3 spans 13 residues. The V end lost 0 bases, the J end lost 6 bases, and 6 bases lay between the germline ends. Per the germline V gene, CDR1 is MNHEY and CDR2 is SVGAGI. The DNA of the CDR3 is TGTGCCAGCAGTTACTCCCTACGTCAGCCCCAGCATTTT. It specifies CASSYSLRQPQHF.

V gene TRBV7-2 combines with J gene TRBJ2-7, with 11 nucleotides matching TRBD2. Germline V CDR1 and CDR2: SGHTA, FQGNSA. CDR3 length: 16 residues. The V and J ends lost 1 base and 2 bases, in that order; junction bases with no gene match: 4. CDR3 sequence reads: CASSLVASGGTYEQYF. CDR3 bases: TGTGCCAGCAGCTTAGTGGCTAGCGGGGGGACCTACGAGCAGTACTTC.

There are a few counts of this clone. The chain combines TRBV28 with TRBJ2-2; 9 bases are a match to TRBD1. Trimming cost V 6 bases and J 5 bases; bases outside gene matches: 10. The length of the CDR3 is 16 residues. Germline V lookup: CDR1 MDHEN, CDR2 SYDVKM. CDR3 sequence (DNA): TGTGCCAGCAGGCAACTTCCGGGACAGGGAACCGGGGAGCTGTTTTTT. Translation: CASRQLPGQGTGELFF.

The J gene is TRBJ1-6, the V gene TRBV28; D ambiguous. Germline-derived CDR1 and CDR2 are MDHEN and SYDVKM. The V end was cut by 4 bases, the J end by 4 bases, with 8 bases between. There are 14 residues in the CDR3. The DNA of the CDR3 is TGTGCCAGCAGTTCGCTAGGATATAATTCACCCCTCCACTTT. It translates to CASSSLGYNSPLHF.

The chain combines TRBV7-9 with TRBJ2-3, with no clear D. CDR3 length: 16 amino acids. From germline, CDR1 is SEHNR and CDR2 FQNEAQ (reference sequence). V was trimmed by 3 bases and J by 3 bases, leaving 16 bases between them. The CDR3, as DNA: TGTGCCAGCAGCTTCGTAGCCCCCTCCGTTACAGATACGCAGTATTTT. Protein product: CASSFVAPSVTDTQYF.

The chain combines TRBV5-8 with TRBJ2-7; 10 bases map to TRBD1. CDR1 is SGHTS, CDR2 YDEGEE, per germline. V lost 0 bases, J lost 3 bases, and 6 bases stayed unmatched. The CDR3 is 16 residues long. CDR3 DNA: TGTGCCAGCAGCTTGGGCTCCGGGACAGGGGTCTACGAGCAGTACTTC. Translating gives CASSLGSGTGVYEQYF.

The count of this clone is one. The chain uses TRBV11-2 and TRBJ2-7; TRBD2 matches at 10 bases. Germline V lookup: CDR1 SGHAT, CDR2 FQNNGV. V shed 5 bases, J shed 6 bases, and the junction held 7 bases outside the gene matches. This CDR3 is 14 amino acids long. DNA for the CDR3: TGTGCCAGCAGCCGAGCGGGGGGGCCTGGCGAGCAGTACTTC. Its protein product is CASSRAGGPGEQYF.

The CDR3 DNA sequence: TGTGCCAGTATGCCTAGGGGGCGGAATGAGCAGTTCTTC. This encodes CASMPRGRNEQFF. The gene calls are TRBV19 and TRBJ2-1, with 7 bases aligning to TRBD1. Germline CDR1 LNHDA, CDR2 SQIVND (reference sequence). The CDR3 contains 13 residues. The V gene end was trimmed by 7 bases and the J gene end by 7 bases; junction bases not matched to a gene: 7.

This sequence joins TRBV4-1 and TRBJ2-1; a possible D gene is TRBD1 (6 bases). Germline values: CDR1 MGHRA, CDR2 YSYEKL. The CDR3 is 21 amino acids. Trimming removed 3 bases from V and 0 bases from J, with 27 bases in between. The CDR3 DNA reads as TGCGCCAGCAGCCACATAAAAGACGGGACATTTACGATCAGCTCCTACAATGAGCAGTTCTTC. It yields the protein CASSHIKDGTFTISSYNEQFF.